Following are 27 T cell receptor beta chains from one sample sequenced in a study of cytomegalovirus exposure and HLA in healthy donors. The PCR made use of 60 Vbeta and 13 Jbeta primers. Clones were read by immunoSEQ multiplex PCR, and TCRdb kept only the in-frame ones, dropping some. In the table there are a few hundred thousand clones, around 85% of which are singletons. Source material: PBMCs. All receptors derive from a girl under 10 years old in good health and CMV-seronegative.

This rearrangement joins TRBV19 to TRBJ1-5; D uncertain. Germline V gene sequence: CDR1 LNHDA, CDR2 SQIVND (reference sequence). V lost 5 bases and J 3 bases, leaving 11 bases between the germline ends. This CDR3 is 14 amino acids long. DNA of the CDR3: TGTGCCAGTAGTGTCAGAGGAACCAATCAGCCCCAGCATTTT. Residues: CASSVRGTNQPQHF.

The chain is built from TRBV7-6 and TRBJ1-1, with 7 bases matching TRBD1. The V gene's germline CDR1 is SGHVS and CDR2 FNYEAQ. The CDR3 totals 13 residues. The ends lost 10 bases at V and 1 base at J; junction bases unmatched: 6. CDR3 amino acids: CATSTGPNTEAFF. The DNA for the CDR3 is TGTGCCACCTCGACAGGGCCGAACACTGAAGCTTTCTTT.

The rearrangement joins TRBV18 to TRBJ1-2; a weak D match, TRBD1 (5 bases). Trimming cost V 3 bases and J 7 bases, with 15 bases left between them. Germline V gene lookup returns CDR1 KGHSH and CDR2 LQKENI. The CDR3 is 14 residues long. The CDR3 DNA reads TGTGCCAGCTCACCGGGGGGGACTCAAATTGGCTACACCTTC. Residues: CASSPGGTQIGYTF.

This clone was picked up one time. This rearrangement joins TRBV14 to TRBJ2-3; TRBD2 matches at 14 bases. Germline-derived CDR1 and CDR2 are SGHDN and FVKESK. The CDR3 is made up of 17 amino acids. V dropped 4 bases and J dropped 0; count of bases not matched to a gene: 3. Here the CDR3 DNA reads TGTGCCAGCAGCCCAGGACTAGCGGGGGGCAGCACAGATACGCAGTATTTT. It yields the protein CASSPGLAGGSTDTQYF.

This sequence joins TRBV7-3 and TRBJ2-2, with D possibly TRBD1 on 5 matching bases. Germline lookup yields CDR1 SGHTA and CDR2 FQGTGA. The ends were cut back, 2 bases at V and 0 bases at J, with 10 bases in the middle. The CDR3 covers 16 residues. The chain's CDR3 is CASSLRQGSNTGELFF. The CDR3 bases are TGTGCCAGCAGCTTACGGCAGGGATCGAACACCGGGGAGCTGTTTTTT.

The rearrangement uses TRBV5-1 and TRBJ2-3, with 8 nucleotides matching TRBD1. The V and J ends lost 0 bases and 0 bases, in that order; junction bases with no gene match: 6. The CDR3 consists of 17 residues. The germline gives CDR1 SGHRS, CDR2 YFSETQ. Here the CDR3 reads CASSLAMDRASTDTQYF. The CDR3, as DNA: TGCGCCAGCAGCTTGGCAATGGACAGGGCAAGCACAGATACGCAGTATTTT.

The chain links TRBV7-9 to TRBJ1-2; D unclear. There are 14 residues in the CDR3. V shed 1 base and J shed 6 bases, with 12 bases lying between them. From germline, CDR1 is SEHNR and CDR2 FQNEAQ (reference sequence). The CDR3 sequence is CASSLGLTVDGYTF. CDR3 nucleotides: TGTGCCAGCAGCTTAGGGCTTACAGTGGATGGCTACACCTTC.

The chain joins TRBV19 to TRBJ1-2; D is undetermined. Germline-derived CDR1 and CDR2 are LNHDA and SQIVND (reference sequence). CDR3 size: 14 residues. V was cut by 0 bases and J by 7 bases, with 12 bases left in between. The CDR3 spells CASSIDRWSGGYTF. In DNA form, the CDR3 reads TGTGCCAGTAGTATAGATCGATGGAGCGGTGGCTACACCTTC. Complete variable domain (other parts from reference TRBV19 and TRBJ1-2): DGGITQSPKYLFRKEGQNVTLSCEQNLNHDAMYWYRQDPGQGLRLIYYSQIVNDFQKGDIAEGYSVSREKKESFPLTVTSAQKNPTAFYLCASSIDRWSGGYTFGSGTRLTVV.

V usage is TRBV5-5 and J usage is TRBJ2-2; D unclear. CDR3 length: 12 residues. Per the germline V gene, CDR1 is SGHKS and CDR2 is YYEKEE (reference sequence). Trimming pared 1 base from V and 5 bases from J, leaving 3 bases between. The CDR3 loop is CASSLLTGELFF. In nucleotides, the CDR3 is TGTGCCAGCAGCTTGCTGACCGGGGAGCTGTTTTTT.

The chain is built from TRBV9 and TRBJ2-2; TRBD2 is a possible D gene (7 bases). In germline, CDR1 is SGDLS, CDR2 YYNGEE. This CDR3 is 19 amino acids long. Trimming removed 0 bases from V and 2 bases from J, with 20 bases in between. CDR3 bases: TGTGCCAGCAGCGTAGCCGCCCAGGTCGGGGGGCATAACACCGGGGAGCTGTTTTTT. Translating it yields CASSVAAQVGGHNTGELFF.

In DNA, the CDR3 is TGTGCCAGCAGCCAGAGCGGCGCTAATGAGCAGTTCTTC. Protein: CASSQSGANEQFF. The gene calls are TRBV16 and TRBJ2-1; weak D call: TRBD2 (5 bases). CDR3 size: 13 residues. Deletions cut 3 bases from V and 7 bases from J, with 10 bases between. Germline V gene lookup returns CDR1 KGHSY and CDR2 FQNENV.

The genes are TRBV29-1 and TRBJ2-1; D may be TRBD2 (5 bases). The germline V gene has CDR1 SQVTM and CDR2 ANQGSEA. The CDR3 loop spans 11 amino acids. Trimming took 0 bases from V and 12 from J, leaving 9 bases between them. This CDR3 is CSVEEGEVQFF. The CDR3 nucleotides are TGCAGCGTTGAAGAGGGAGAGGTGCAGTTCTTC.

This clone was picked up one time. The CDR3 loop reads CASSPGTGLSTEAFF. CDR3 DNA sequence: TGTGCCAGCAGCCCTGGGACAGGGTTGTCCACTGAAGCTTTCTTT. This rearrangement joins TRBV7-9 to TRBJ1-1; 9 bases agree with TRBD1. The V and J ends lost 5 bases and 4 bases, in that order; junction bases with no gene match: 8. Germline CDR1 is SEHNR and CDR2 is FQNEAQ (reference sequence). The CDR3 totals 15 residues.

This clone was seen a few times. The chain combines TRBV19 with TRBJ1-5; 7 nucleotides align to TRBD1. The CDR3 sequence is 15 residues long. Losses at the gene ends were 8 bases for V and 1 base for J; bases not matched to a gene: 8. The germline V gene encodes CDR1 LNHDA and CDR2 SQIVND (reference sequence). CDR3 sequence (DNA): TGTGCCAGTTCCAGGGGGATAAGGAGCAATCAGCCCCAGCATTTT. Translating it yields CASSRGIRSNQPQHF. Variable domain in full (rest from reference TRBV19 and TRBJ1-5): DGGITQSPKYLFRKEGQNVTLSCEQNLNHDAMYWYRQDPGQGLRLIYYSQIVNDFQKGDIAEGYSVSREKKESFPLTVTSAQKNPTAFYLCASSRGIRSNQPQHFGDGTRLSIL.

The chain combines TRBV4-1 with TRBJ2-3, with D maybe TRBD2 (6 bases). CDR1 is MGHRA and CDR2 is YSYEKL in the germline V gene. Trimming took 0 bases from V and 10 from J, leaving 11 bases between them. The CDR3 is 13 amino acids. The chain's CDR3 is CASSQEVDYPQYF. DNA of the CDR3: TGCGCCAGCAGCCAAGAGGTGGACTATCCGCAGTATTTT.

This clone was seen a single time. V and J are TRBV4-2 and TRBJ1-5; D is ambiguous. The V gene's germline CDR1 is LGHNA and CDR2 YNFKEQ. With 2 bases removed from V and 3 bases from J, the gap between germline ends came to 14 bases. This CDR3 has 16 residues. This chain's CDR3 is CASSQILGKPNQPQHF. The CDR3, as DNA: TGTGCCAGCAGCCAAATTCTCGGTAAACCCAATCAGCCCCAGCATTTT.

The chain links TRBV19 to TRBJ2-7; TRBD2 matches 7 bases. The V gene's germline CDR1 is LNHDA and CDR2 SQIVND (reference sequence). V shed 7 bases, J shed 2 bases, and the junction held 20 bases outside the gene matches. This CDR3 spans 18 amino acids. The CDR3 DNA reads TGTGCCAGTATCCCTGGGGTCTCCGGACTAGGGGCTCCCTACGAGCAGTACTTC. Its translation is CASIPGVSGLGAPYEQYF. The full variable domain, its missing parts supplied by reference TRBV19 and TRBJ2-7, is DGGITQSPKYLFRKEGQNVTLSCEQNLNHDAMYWYRQDPGQGLRLIYYSQIVNDFQKGDIAEGYSVSREKKESFPLTVTSAQKNPTAFYLCASIPGVSGLGAPYEQYFGPGTRLTVT.

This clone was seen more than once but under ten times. The CDR3 coding sequence is TGCAGCGTTGATCCAGGGTGGGACACTGAAGCTTTCTTT. Translation: CSVDPGWDTEAFF. V and J are TRBV29-1 and TRBJ1-1, with a tentative D call TRBD1 (5 bases). CDR3 size: 13 residues. The germline gives CDR1 SQVTM, CDR2 ANQGSEA. The V and J ends lost 3 bases and 3 bases respectively, with 11 bases between them.

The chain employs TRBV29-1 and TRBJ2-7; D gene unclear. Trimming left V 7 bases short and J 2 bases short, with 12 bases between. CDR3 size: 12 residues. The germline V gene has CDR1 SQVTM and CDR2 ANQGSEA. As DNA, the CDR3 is TGCAGCGCCACCACGCTAGCCTACGAGCAGTACTTC. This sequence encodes CSATTLAYEQYF.

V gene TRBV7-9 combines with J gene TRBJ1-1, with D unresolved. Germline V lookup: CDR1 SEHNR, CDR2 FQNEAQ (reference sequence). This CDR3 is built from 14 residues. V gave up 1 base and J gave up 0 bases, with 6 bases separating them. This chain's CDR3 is CASSLGEMNTEAFF. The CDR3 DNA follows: TGTGCCAGCAGCTTAGGTGAGATGAACACTGAAGCTTTCTTT.

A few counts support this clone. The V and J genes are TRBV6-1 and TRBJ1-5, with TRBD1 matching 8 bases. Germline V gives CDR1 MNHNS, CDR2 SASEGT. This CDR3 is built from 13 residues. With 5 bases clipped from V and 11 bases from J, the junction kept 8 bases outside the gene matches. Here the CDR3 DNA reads TGTGCCAGCAGTTCCGGACAGGGCGGGGCCCAGCATTTT. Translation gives CASSSGQGGAQHF.

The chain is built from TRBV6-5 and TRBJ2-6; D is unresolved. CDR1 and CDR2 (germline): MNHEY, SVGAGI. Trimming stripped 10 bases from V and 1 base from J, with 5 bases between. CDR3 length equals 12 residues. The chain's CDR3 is CATFSGANVLTF. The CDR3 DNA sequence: TGTGCCACCTTTTCTGGGGCCAACGTCCTGACTTTC.

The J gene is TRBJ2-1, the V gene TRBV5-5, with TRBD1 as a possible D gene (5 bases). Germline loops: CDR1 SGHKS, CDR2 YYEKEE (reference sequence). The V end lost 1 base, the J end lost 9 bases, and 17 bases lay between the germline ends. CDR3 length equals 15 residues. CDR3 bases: TGTGCCAGCAGCTTGATTCTGGGGCTATCGGGTGAGCAGTTCTTC. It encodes CASSLILGLSGEQFF.

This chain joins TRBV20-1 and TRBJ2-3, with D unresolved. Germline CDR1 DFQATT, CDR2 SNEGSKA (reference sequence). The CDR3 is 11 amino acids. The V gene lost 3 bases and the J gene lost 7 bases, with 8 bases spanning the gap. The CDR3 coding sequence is TGCAGTGCTAGTTATCTAAATACGCAGTATTTT. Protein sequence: CSASYLNTQYF.

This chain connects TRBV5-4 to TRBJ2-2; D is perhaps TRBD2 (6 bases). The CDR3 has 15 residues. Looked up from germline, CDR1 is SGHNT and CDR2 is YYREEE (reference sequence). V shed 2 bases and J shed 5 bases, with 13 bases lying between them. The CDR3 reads CASSLLMGGTGELFF. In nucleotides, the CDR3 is TGTGCCAGCAGCTTATTGATGGGAGGTACCGGGGAGCTGTTTTTT.

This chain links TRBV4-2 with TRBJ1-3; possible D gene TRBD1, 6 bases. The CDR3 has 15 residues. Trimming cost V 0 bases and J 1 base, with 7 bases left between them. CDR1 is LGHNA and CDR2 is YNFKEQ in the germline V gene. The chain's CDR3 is CASSQDRGSGNTIYF. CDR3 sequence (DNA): TGTGCCAGCAGCCAAGACAGGGGATCTGGAAACACCATATATTTT.

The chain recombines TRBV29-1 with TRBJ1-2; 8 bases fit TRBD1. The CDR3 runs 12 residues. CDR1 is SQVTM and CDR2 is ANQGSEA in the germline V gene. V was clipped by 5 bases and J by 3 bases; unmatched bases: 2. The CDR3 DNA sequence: TGCAGCGTTTCACAGGGGGACTATGGCTACACCTTC. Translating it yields CSVSQGDYGYTF.